The rows below give T cell receptor beta chains drawn from one sample of a study of blood T cells in healthy people across ages. TCRdb re-analysed the 5' RACE reads in MiXCR, keeping a single row per CDR3 protein. The sample lists around 1.1 million distinct CDR3 sequences, 30% to 40% occurring once. Material for sequencing was blood. The receptors here all came from a man aged 18 to 29 in good health. The CDR3 runs from the conserved cysteine through the conserved F or W. The D gene is left open where the match is weak. Rows give clone size only sometimes, using once, few, many, or a class for an expanded clone.

j_gene: TRBJ2-1; v_gene: TRBV4-3; d_gene: TRBD2; abundance: .; CDR3aa: CASSPLAGNDQETQFF; CDR3nt: TGCGCCAGCAGCCCACTAGCGGGGAATGACCAAGAGACCCAGTTCTTC
j_gene: TRBJ1-2; v_gene: TRBV6-1; d_gene: .; abundance: .; CDR3aa: CALSPYGYTF; CDR3nt: TGTGCCCTAAGCCCATATGGCTACACCTTC
j_gene: TRBJ1-4; v_gene: TRBV6-6; d_gene: .; abundance: .; CDR3aa: CASSYSRQPTNEKLFF; CDR3nt: TGTGCCAGCAGTTACTCTCGGCAGCCAACTAATGAAAAACTGTTTTTT
j_gene: TRBJ1-3; v_gene: TRBV20-1; d_gene: TRBD1; abundance: .; CDR3aa: CSARGGQGAGTTIYF; CDR3nt: TGCAGTGCTAGAGGCGGACAGGGTGCTGGAACCACCATATATTTT
j_gene: TRBJ1-1; v_gene: TRBV15; d_gene: TRBD1; abundance: .; CDR3aa: CATGTGIVETEAFF; CDR3nt: TGTGCCACCGGGACAGGGATTGTGGAGACTGAAGCTTTCTTT
j_gene: TRBJ1-2; v_gene: TRBV9; d_gene: TRBD1; abundance: few; CDR3aa: CASSVEGATNYGYTF; CDR3nt: TGTGCCAGCAGCGTAGAGGGGGCTACTAACTATGGCTACACCTTC
j_gene: TRBJ1-4; v_gene: TRBV7-2; d_gene: TRBD1; abundance: once; CDR3aa: CASSSDRMGGNEKLFF; CDR3nt: TGTGCCAGCAGCTCGGACAGGATGGGGGGCAATGAAAAACTGTTTTTT
j_gene: TRBJ2-5; v_gene: TRBV7-2; d_gene: TRBD1; abundance: .; CDR3aa: CASSPPKTGSYQETQYF; CDR3nt: TGTGCCAGCAGCCCCCCGAAGACAGGGAGTTACCAAGAGACCCAGTACTTC
j_gene: TRBJ2-1; v_gene: TRBV7-8; d_gene: .; abundance: .; CDR3aa: CASSFVPGDYNEQFF; CDR3nt: TGTGCCAGCAGCTTTGTCCCAGGGGACTACAATGAGCAGTTCTTC
j_gene: TRBJ1-4; v_gene: TRBV5-1; d_gene: TRBD1; abundance: few; CDR3aa: CASSDRVDEKLFF; CDR3nt: TGCGCCAGCTCGGACAGGGTCGATGAAAAACTGTTTTTT
j_gene: TRBJ2-2; v_gene: TRBV11-1; d_gene: .; abundance: few; CDR3aa: CASSLLGLNTGELFF; CDR3nt: TGTGCCAGCAGCCTCCTAGGACTAAACACCGGGGAGCTGTTTTTT
j_gene: TRBJ1-4; v_gene: TRBV7-7; d_gene: .; abundance: few; CDR3aa: CASSAGGGSNEKLFF; CDR3nt: TGTGCCAGCAGCGCCGGCGGCGGCAGTAATGAAAAACTGTTTTTT
j_gene: TRBJ1-3; v_gene: TRBV7-9; d_gene: .; abundance: .; CDR3aa: CASRPTATVSGNTIYF; CDR3nt: TGTGCCAGCAGACCCACTGCGACAGTCTCTGGAAACACCATATATTTT
j_gene: TRBJ1-1; v_gene: TRBV4-2; d_gene: TRBD1; abundance: .; CDR3aa: CASSQDNRGGTEAFF; CDR3nt: TGTGCCAGCAGCCAAGATAACAGGGGGGGGACTGAAGCTTTCTTT
j_gene: TRBJ1-5; v_gene: TRBV6-1; d_gene: .; abundance: few; CDR3aa: CASSPTGNPYSNQPQHF; CDR3nt: TGTGCCAGCAGTCCTACGGGGAACCCCTATAGCAATCAGCCCCAGCATTTT
j_gene: TRBJ2-7; v_gene: TRBV6-6; d_gene: .; abundance: .; CDR3aa: CTSKLEGRSYEQYF; CDR3nt: TGTACCTCCAAATTGGAGGGGAGGTCCTACGAGCAGTACTTC
j_gene: TRBJ1-2; v_gene: TRBV12-3/TRBV12-4; d_gene: TRBD1; abundance: .; CDR3aa: CASSFGDRVGYTF; CDR3nt: TGTGCCAGCAGTTTCGGGGACAGGGTTGGCTACACCTTC
j_gene: TRBJ2-1; v_gene: TRBV20-1; d_gene: .; abundance: many; CDR3aa: CSAKVERAHNEQFF; CDR3nt: TGCAGTGCTAAAGTCGAGCGGGCGCATAATGAGCAGTTCTTC
j_gene: TRBJ2-7; v_gene: TRBV10-3; d_gene: .; abundance: few; CDR3aa: CAISDPGRDLAYEQYF; CDR3nt: TGTGCCATCAGTGACCCCGGCCGGGACTTAGCCTACGAGCAGTACTTC
j_gene: TRBJ2-1; v_gene: TRBV5-1; d_gene: .; abundance: many; CDR3aa: CASSPYSDRPYNEQFF; CDR3nt: TGCGCCAGCAGCCCTTACAGCGATAGACCCTACAATGAGCAGTTCTTC
j_gene: TRBJ2-3; v_gene: TRBV12-3/TRBV12-4; d_gene: .; abundance: few; CDR3aa: CASSTAQMGTQYF; CDR3nt: TGTGCCAGCAGCACGGCCCAAATGGGTACGCAGTATTTT
j_gene: TRBJ1-1; v_gene: TRBV11-2; d_gene: .; abundance: few; CDR3aa: CASSLGYGNTEAFF; CDR3nt: TGTGCCAGCAGCTTAGGGTACGGGAACACTGAAGCTTTCTTT
j_gene: TRBJ2-1; v_gene: TRBV6-2/TRBV6-3; d_gene: .; abundance: few; CDR3aa: CASSYSTGGGRSYNEQFF; CDR3nt: TGTGCCAGCAGTTACTCGACAGGTGGGGGGCGCTCCTACAATGAGCAGTTCTTC
j_gene: TRBJ1-2; v_gene: TRBV4-1; d_gene: .; abundance: few; CDR3aa: CASSQESGSYGYTF; CDR3nt: TGCGCCAGCAGCCAAGAGTCCGGGAGCTATGGCTACACCTTC
j_gene: TRBJ2-5; v_gene: TRBV4-1; d_gene: TRBD1; abundance: .; CDR3aa: CASSRPPGTDQETQYF; CDR3nt: TGCGCCAGCAGCCGACCCCCCGGGACAGACCAAGAGACCCAGTACTTC
j_gene: TRBJ1-5; v_gene: TRBV6-6; d_gene: .; abundance: .; CDR3aa: CASRGKRQPQHF; CDR3nt: TGTGCCAGCAGAGGTAAACGGCAGCCCCAGCATTTT
j_gene: TRBJ1-3; v_gene: TRBV20-1; d_gene: .; abundance: .; CDR3aa: CSARGRYTIYF; CDR3nt: TGCAGTGCTCGGGGGAGATACACCATATATTTT
j_gene: TRBJ2-5; v_gene: TRBV11-2; d_gene: .; abundance: few; CDR3aa: CASSLVTVETQYF; CDR3nt: TGTGCCAGCAGCTTAGTAACCGTGGAGACCCAGTACTTC
j_gene: TRBJ1-1; v_gene: TRBV20-1; d_gene: TRBD1; abundance: few; CDR3aa: CSAPISTGRNTEAFF; CDR3nt: TGCAGTGCTCCAATTTCGACAGGGAGGAACACTGAAGCTTTCTTT
j_gene: TRBJ2-1; v_gene: TRBV11-2; d_gene: .; abundance: .; CDR3aa: CASSVEALHEQFF; CDR3nt: TGTGCCAGCAGCGTAGAAGCGTTACATGAGCAGTTCTTC
j_gene: TRBJ2-7; v_gene: TRBV6-1; d_gene: .; abundance: .; CDR3aa: CASSVNRIAYEQYF; CDR3nt: TGTGCCAGCAGTGTAAACAGGATAGCTTACGAGCAGTACTTC